Each of the 3 T cell receptor beta chains below was sequenced from the same sample in a study of Ad26.COV2.S vaccination and SARS-CoV-2 variants. Treatment meaning: around 19 received Ad26.COV2.S at low or high dose, single or two shots; several received placebo; per-sample allocation not given. The investigators took samples on day 63 after the first vaccine or placebo injection. The table came from immunoSEQ multiplex PCR; TCRdb's copy has only in-frame clones and leaves some out. The sample contains over 400,000 clones, 92% of which appear only once. Sequencing was performed on peripheral blood, taken in a trial of Ad26.COV2.S vaccine versus placebo. The receptors were gathered from a person aged 18-60 years who received the Ad26.COV2.S COVID-19 vaccine or a placebo.

The gene calls are TRBV25-1 and TRBJ2-5, with TRBD1 as a possible D gene (5 bases). Trimming shortened V by 6 bases and J by 4 bases, and 18 bases separated the two germline ends. This CDR3 region has 15 residues. The germline gives CDR1 MGHDK, CDR2 SYGVNS. Here the CDR3 DNA reads TGTGCCAGCAGAAGAAGCAGTCAGGGCCCAGAGACCCAGTACTTC. Its translation is CASRRSSQGPETQYF.

The rearrangement joins TRBV9 to TRBJ2-5; D remains unclear. Between the trimmed V and J ends, which lost 0 bases and 4 bases, there was a span of 7 bases. Germline assignment: CDR1 SGDLS and CDR2 YYNGEE. This CDR3 region has 13 residues. The CDR3 DNA sequence: TGTGCCAGCAGCGTAGATAGCCCAGAGACCCAGTACTTC. Amino acid sequence: CASSVDSPETQYF.

The CDR3 sequence is CASSWGQGPTDTQYF. The DNA of the CDR3 is TGTGCCAGCAGCTGGGGACAGGGCCCCACAGATACGCAGTATTTT. This chain links TRBV7-9 with TRBJ2-3; 9 nucleotides align to TRBD1. V shed 4 bases and J 2 bases; nucleotides not matched to a gene: 4. Germline CDR1 and CDR2: SEHNR and FQNEAQ (reference sequence). CDR3 length: 15 residues.